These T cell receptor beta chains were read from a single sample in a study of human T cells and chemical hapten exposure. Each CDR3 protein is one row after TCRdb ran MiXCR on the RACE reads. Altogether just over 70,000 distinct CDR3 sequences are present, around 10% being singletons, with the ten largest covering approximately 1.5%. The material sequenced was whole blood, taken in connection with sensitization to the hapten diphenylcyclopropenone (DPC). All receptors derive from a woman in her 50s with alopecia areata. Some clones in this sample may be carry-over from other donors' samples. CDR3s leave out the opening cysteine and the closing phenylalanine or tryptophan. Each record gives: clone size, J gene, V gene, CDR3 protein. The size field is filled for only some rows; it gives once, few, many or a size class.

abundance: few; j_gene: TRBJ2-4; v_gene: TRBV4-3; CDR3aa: ASSRELGLAKNIQY
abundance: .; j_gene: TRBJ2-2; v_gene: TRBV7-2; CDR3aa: ASSLRGGGIGELF
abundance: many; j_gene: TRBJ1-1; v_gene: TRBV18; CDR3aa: ASSPPGLLVNTEAF
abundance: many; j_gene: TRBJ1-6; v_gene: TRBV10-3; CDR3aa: AITHSDGNSPLH
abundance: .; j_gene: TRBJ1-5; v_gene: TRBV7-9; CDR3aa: ASSLGQINQPQH
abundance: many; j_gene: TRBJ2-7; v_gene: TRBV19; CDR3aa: ASSIDPQRALSYEQY
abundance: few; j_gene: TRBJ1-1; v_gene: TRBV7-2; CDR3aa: ASSLATGAEAF
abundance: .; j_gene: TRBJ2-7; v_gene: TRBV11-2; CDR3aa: ASSFRASEQY
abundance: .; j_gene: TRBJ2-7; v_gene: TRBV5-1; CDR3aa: ASSKDSPSYEQY
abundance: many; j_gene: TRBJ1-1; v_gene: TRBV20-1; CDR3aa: SASLGGSGTEAF